The 15 T cell receptor beta chains in this list originate from one sample, sequenced in a study of T-cell reconstitution after alpha-beta-depleted transplantation in children. Findings and limits, study-wide: Newly produced T cells mostly accounted for T-cell counts and diversity one year post-transplant.

These receptors' antigens are unknown. Unique molecular identifiers were incorporated during preparation of the TCRbeta library. TCRdb re-analysed the PCR reads in MiXCR, keeping a single row per CDR3 protein. The sample records about 300,000 distinct CDR3 sequences, approximately 7.3% being singletons. This specimen consisted of peripheral blood, obtained 360 days after TCRalphabeta/CD19-depleted stem cell transplant. The receptors here all came from a female patient between 2 and 15 years old who had a stem cell transplant for Fanconi anemia, so the T cells may come from the graft donor.

A word on this clonotype: This clone may be a read error of a much larger clone one base away. The chain couples TRBV7-6 to TRBJ2-1; no firm D call. The CDR3 has 12 residues. The germline gives CDR1 SGHVS, CDR2 FNYEAQ. The CDR3: CASSLNPNGQFF. Written as DNA, the CDR3 is TGTGCCAGCAGCCTTAACCCCAATGGGCAGTTCTTC. Drawing the rest from reference TRBV7-6 and TRBJ2-1, the complete variable domain is GAGVSQSPRYKVTKRGQDVALRCDPISGHVSLYWYRQALGQGPEFLTYFNYEAQQDKSGLPNDRFSAERPEGSISTLTIQRTEQRDSAMYRCASSLNPNGQFFGPGTRLTVL.

V usage is TRBV5-1 and J usage is TRBJ2-7, with D possibly TRBD2 on 7 matching bases. V lost 5 bases, J lost 3 bases, and 18 bases lay in between. CDR1 and CDR2 (germline): SGHRS, YFSETQ. CDR3 length equals 15 residues. CDR3 amino acids: CASSWKEGGGYEQYF. The CDR3 DNA sequence: TGCGCCAGCAGTTGGAAGGAGGGGGGGGGCTACGAGCAGTACTTC. The whole variable domain, remainder taken from reference TRBV5-1 and TRBJ2-7, is KAGVTQTPRYLIKTRGQQVTLSCSPISGHRSVSWYQQTPGQGLQFLFEYFSETQRNKGNFPGRFSGRQFSNSRSEMNVSTLELGDSALYLCASSWKEGGGYEQYFGPGTRLTVT.

In the case of this clonotype: This sequence may be a read error, since a much larger clone differs from it by one base. The rearrangement links TRBV20-1 to TRBJ1-1, with a weak D call TRBD1 (5 bases). CDR1 is DFQATT and CDR2 is SNEGSKA in the germline V gene (reference sequence). The CDR3 has 13 residues. V was shortened by 1 base and J by 0 bases, with 6 bases between the two germline ends. The CDR3: CSARGQMNTEAFF. The CDR3 DNA is TGCAGTGCTAGAGGACAGATGAACACTGAAGCTTTCTTT.

In its sample, this clonotype was seen a few times. The chain joins TRBV2 to TRBJ1-1; D is undetermined. The CDR3 runs to 17 residues. Germline values: CDR1 SNHLY, CDR2 FYNNEI. V dropped 5 bases and J dropped 2 bases, with 21 bases sitting between them. In DNA form, the CDR3 reads TGTGCCAGCAGTTCCGACCCCCTGGTTACAGTAAACACTGAAGCTTTCTTT. Protein sequence: CASSSDPLVTVNTEAFF. The full variable domain, with the rest looked up from reference TRBV2 and TRBJ1-1, is EPEVTQTPSHQVTQMGQEVILRCVPISNHLYFYWYRQILGQKVEFLVSFYNNEISEKSEIFDDQFSVERPDGSNFTLKIRSTKLEDSAMYFCASSSDPLVTVNTEAFFGQGTRLTVV.

Ten or more counts support this clonotype. This chain links TRBV7-2 with TRBJ1-1; D not resolved. V dropped 4 bases and J dropped 0 bases, with 15 bases sitting between them. The CDR3 runs 16 residues. Germline V gene sequence: CDR1 SGHTA, CDR2 FQGNSA. The chain's CDR3 is CASSSQTIGVNTEAFF. Written as DNA, the CDR3 is TGTGCCAGCAGCTCACAGACAATTGGGGTGAACACTGAAGCTTTCTTT. Looking up the rest from reference TRBV7-2 and TRBJ1-1 gives the full variable domain: GAGVSQSPSNKVTEKGKDVELRCDPISGHTALYWYRQSLGQGLEFLIYFQGNSAPDKSGLPSDRFSAERTGGSVSTLTIQRTQQEDSAVYLCASSSQTIGVNTEAFFGQGTRLTVV.

This clonotype was observed at least ten times. This chain uses TRBV5-6 with TRBJ2-5, with 8 nucleotides matching TRBD1. Germline CDR1 reads SGHDT; CDR2 reads YYEEEE. V gave up 2 bases and J gave up 5 bases; unmatched junction bases: 2. The CDR3 extends over 13 amino acids. CDR3 sequence: CASSFNRGETQYF. CDR3 DNA sequence: TGTGCCAGCAGCTTCAACAGGGGGGAGACCCAGTACTTC.

The genes are TRBV11-1 and TRBJ2-5, with 8 bases aligning to TRBD1. The ends lost 2 bases at V and 5 bases at J; junction bases unmatched: 10. The germline gives CDR1 SGHAT, CDR2 FQDESV (reference sequence). The CDR3 consists of 16 residues. CDR3 DNA: TGTGCCAGCAGCTTAACGACAGGGGCGATAGGGGAGACCCAGTACTTC. Its translation is CASSLTTGAIGETQYF.

Comment on this clonotype: This may stem from a read error, because a much larger clone lies one nucleotide away. This chain links TRBV7-9 with TRBJ2-3, with D perhaps assigned TRBD1 or TRBD2 (6 bases each). CDR1 is SEHNR, CDR2 FQNEAQ, per germline (reference sequence). CDR3 length: 15 amino acids. The CDR3 is CASRKPGGPTETQYF. CDR3 coding DNA: TGTGCCAGCAGAAAACCCGGGGGCCCCACAGAAACGCAGTATTTT.

Ten or more counts support this clonotype. The gene calls are TRBV6-5 and TRBJ1-1; D is unresolved. There are 14 residues in the CDR3. Trimming took 0 bases from V and 10 from J, leaving 15 bases between them. CDR1 MNHEY and CDR2 SVGAGI come from the germline V gene. CDR3 in DNA: TGTGCCAGCAGTTACTCGAGTTCGCCAGGTGGAGCTTTCTTT. Translation: CASSYSSSPGGAFF.

This clonotype turned up a few times. This chain links TRBV2 with TRBJ2-1; D is undetermined. Deletions cut 11 bases from V and 0 bases from J, with 17 bases between. The germline V gene encodes CDR1 SNHLY and CDR2 FYNNEI. The length of the CDR3 is 15 residues. CDR3 loop: CACGKRTGSYNEQFF. The CDR3 coding sequence is TGTGCCTGTGGGAAGCGAACGGGCTCCTACAATGAGCAGTTCTTC.

This clonotype was found a few times. The CDR3 coding sequence is TGTGCCAGCAGTGCTTACTTAGAGGGGAACACTGAAGCTTTCTTT. It yields the protein CASSAYLEGNTEAFF. V and J are TRBV25-1 and TRBJ1-1; D remains ambiguous. The V end lost 4 bases, the J end lost 1 base, and 13 bases lay between the germline ends. Germline V CDR1 and CDR2: MGHDK, SYGVNS. The CDR3 is 15 amino acids.

This clonotype was seen ten or more times. The genes are TRBV12-3 or TRBV12-4 and TRBJ2-5; the D call may be TRBD1 or TRBD2 (5 bases each). Trimming took off 5 bases at V and 4 bases at J, with 17 bases between the two ends. The CDR3 covers 15 residues. The CDR3 DNA follows: TGTGCCAGCAGTCCCGGGACGGCGTCTGGAGAGACCCAGTACTTC. Protein sequence: CASSPGTASGETQYF.

This clonotype was recorded many times. V is TRBV10-2 and J is TRBJ2-5, with 8 bases lining up with TRBD1. V trimming: 5 bases; J trimming: 6 bases; junction bases outside the gene matches: 8. This CDR3 spans 14 amino acids. Germline V gene sequence: CDR1 WSHSY, CDR2 SAAADI. CDR3 residues: CASSTLGTGQTQYF. The CDR3 DNA follows: TGCGCCAGCAGTACCCTCGGGACAGGCCAGACCCAGTACTTC.

In this sample, this clonotype turned up many times. The genes are TRBV6-1 and TRBJ1-4; possible D gene TRBD1, 6 bases. This CDR3 has 16 residues. V was pared by 5 bases and J by 7 bases, with 20 bases between. The germline gives CDR1 MNHNS, CDR2 SASEGT. In DNA, the CDR3 is TGTGCCAGCAGTCCTCAGAGACAGGACCGGGCTGAAAAACTGTTTTTT. It is translated as CASSPQRQDRAEKLFF.

This clonotype has a count of ten or more. This chain connects TRBV5-1 to TRBJ2-7, with D possibly being TRBD1 (6 bases). The germline CDR1 and CDR2 sequences are SGHRS and YFSETQ. This CDR3 is 14 amino acids long. Trimming removed 0 bases at V and 3 bases at J, with 10 bases between. The CDR3 here is CASSLGQAGYEQYF. CDR3 bases: TGCGCCAGCAGCTTGGGACAGGCAGGCTACGAGCAGTACTTC.